The T cell receptor (beta chain) under discussion was sequenced for a study of blood T cell repertoires in COVID-19. As for the study in general: COVID-19 samples collected from the United States, Italy and Spain covered acute and convalescent phases. T cells, B-cell-depleted T cells, or PBMCs supplied cDNA or gDNA.

Original data processing: From reference gene primer amplification, estimates of nucleated cell counts were derived. Data came from immunoSEQ multiplex PCR; TCRdb stores just in-frame clones and leaves some out. The V and J calls and clone size were taken over from that table, and D and trimming were inferred from the DNA. The repertoire consists of about 330,000 clones, with around 85% occurring once and the leading ten covering approximately 7.5%. V lost 4 bases, J lost 4 bases, and 7 bases lay in between. Germline CDR1 is LGHDT and CDR2 is YNNKEL (reference sequence). This CDR3 contains 12 residues.

The chain combines TRBV3-1 (or the pseudogene TRBV3-2) with TRBJ1-1, with no clear D. Sequencing used peripheral blood. The receptor was derived from a human donor in a cohort sampled during active COVID-19. The CDR3: CASSPSGTEAFF. CDR3 in DNA: TGTGCCAGCAGCCCGAGTGGCACTGAAGCTTTCTTT.